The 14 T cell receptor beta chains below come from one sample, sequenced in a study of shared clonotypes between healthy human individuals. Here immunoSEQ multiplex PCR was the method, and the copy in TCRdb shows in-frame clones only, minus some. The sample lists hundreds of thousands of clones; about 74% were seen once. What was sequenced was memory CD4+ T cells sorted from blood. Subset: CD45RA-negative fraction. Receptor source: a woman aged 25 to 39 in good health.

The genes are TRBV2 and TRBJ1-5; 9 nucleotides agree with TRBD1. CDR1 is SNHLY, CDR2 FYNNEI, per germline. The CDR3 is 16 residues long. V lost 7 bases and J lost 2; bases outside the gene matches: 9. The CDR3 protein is CASTGQGFMGNQPQHF. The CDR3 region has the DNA TGTGCCAGCACCGGACAGGGGTTTATGGGCAATCAGCCCCAGCATTTT.

The CDR3 nucleotides read TGCGCCAGCAGCAAACAGACAGATGCGAACTATGGCTACACCTTC. It translates to CASSKQTDANYGYTF. The rearrangement links TRBV5-1 to TRBJ1-2; D is perhaps TRBD1 (5 bases). The CDR3 sequence is 15 residues long. Germline loops: CDR1 SGHRS, CDR2 YFSETQ. Trimming took off 4 bases at V and 2 bases at J, with 15 bases between the two ends.

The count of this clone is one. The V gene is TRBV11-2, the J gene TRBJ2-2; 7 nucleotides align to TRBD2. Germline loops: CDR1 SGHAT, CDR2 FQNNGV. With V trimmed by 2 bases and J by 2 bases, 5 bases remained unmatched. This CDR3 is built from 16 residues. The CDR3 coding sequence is TGTGCCAGCAGCTTATTCGCTAGCGGAAACACCGGGGAGCTGTTTTTT. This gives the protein CASSLFASGNTGELFF.

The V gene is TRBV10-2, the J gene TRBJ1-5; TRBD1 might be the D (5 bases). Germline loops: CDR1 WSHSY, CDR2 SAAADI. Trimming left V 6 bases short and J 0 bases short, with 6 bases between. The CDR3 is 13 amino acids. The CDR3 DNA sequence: TGCGCCAGCAGAGGGGCTAGCAATCAGCCCCAGCATTTT. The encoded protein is CASRGASNQPQHF.

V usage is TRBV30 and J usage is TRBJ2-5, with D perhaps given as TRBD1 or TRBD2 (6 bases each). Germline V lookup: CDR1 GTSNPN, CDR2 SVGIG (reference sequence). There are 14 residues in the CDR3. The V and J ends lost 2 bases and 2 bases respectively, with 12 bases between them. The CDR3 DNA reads TGTGCCTGGAGTCGAAGGGGGGTTCAAGAGACCCAGTACTTC. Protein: CAWSRRGVQETQYF.

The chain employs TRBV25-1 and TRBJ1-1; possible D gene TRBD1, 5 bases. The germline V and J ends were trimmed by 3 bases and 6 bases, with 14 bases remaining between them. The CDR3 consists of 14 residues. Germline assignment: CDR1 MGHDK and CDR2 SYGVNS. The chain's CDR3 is CASSEFRERAEAFF. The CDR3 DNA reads TGTGCCAGCAGTGAGTTCAGGGAAAGGGCTGAAGCTTTCTTT.

CDR3 sequence reads: CASSRASGSRYEQYF. For the CDR3, the DNA is TGTGCCAGTAGTAGAGCTAGCGGGAGTCGATACGAGCAGTACTTC. This chain joins TRBV19 and TRBJ2-7, with 10 nucleotides matching TRBD2. The V segment lost 4 bases and the J segment 4 bases; nucleotides outside the gene matches: 7. Looked up from germline, CDR1 is LNHDA and CDR2 is SQIVND (reference sequence). The CDR3 has 15 residues.

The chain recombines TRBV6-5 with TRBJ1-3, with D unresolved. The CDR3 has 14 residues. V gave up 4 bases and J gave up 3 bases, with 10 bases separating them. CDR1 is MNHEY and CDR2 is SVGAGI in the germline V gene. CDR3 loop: CASSSAFFGNTIYF. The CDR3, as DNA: TGTGCCAGCAGTTCGGCTTTTTTTGGAAACACCATATATTTT.

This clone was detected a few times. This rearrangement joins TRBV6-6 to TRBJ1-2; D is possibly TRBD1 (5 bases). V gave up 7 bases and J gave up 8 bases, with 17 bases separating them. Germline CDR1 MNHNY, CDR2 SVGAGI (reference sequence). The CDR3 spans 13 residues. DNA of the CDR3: TGTGCCAGCACTCGACTGGGGGGGTTGGGCTACACCTTC. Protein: CASTRLGGLGYTF.

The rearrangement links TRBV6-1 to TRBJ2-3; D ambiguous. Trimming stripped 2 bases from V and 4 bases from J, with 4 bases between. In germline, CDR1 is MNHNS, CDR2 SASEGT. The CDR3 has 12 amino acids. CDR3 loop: CASSENSDTQYF. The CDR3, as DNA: TGTGCCAGCAGTGAAAACTCAGATACGCAGTATTTT.

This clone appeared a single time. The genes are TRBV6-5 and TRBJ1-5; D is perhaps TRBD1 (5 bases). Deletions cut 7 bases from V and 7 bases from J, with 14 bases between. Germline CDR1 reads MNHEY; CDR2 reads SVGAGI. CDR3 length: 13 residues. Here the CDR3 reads CASTLGRGQPQHF. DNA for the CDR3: TGTGCCAGCACTCTAGGCCGGGGGCAGCCCCAGCATTTT.

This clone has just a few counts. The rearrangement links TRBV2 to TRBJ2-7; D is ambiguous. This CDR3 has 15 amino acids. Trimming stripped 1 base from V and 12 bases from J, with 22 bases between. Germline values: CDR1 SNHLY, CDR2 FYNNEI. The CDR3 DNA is TGTGCCAGCAGTGAAGGCACCGCGTTCCTCGGACCGTGGTACTTC. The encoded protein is CASSEGTAFLGPWYF.

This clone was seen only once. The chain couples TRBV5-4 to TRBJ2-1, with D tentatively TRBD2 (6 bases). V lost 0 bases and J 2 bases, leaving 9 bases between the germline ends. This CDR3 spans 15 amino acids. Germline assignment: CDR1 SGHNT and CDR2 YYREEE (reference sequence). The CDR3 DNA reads TGTGCCAGCAGCTTGGTTGGCGGGACCTACAATGAGCAGTTCTTC. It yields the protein CASSLVGGTYNEQFF.

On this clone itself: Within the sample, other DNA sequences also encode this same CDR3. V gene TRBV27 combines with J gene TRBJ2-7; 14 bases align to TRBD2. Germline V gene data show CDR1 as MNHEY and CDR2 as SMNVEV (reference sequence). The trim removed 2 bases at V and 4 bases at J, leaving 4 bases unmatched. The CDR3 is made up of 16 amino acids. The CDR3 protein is CASSLGTSGRRYEQYF. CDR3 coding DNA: TGTGCCAGCAGTTTAGGGACTAGCGGGAGACGGTACGAGCAGTACTTC.